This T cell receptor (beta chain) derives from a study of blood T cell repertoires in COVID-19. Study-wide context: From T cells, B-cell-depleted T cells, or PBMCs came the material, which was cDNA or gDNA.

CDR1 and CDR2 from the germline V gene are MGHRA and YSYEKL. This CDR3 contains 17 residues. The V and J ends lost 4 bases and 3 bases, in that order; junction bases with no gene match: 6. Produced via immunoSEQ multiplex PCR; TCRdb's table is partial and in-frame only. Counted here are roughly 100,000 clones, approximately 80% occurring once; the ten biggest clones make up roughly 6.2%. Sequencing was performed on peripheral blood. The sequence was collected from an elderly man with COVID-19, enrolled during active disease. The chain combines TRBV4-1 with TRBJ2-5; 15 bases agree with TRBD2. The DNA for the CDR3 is TGCGCCAGCAGCCTGGGACTAGCGGGAGGAAGGGAAGAGACCCAGTACTTC. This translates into CASSLGLAGGREETQYF.